This TCR beta chain was obtained from a study of blood T cell repertoires in COVID-19. Here immunoSEQ multiplex PCR was the method, and the copy in TCRdb shows in-frame clones only, minus some. In the table there are about 190,000 clones, 86% of which are singletons. V was pared by 3 bases and J by 7 bases, with 11 bases of the junction left unmatched. This CDR3 has 16 amino acids. The V gene's germline CDR1 is SGHRS and CDR2 YFSETQ. Sequences were obtained from PBMCs or T cells enriched from blood (not recorded which). This TCR came from a middle-aged man with acute COVID-19. The rearrangement joins TRBV5-1 to TRBJ1-4, with 8 bases that match TRBD1. The CDR3 here is CASSSSDRGGAEKLFF. The CDR3 region has the DNA TGCGCCAGCAGCTCATCTGACAGGGGAGGAGCTGAAAAACTGTTTTTT.